The 5 T cell receptor beta chains reported below all come from one sample, sequenced in a study of blood T cell repertoires in COVID-19. The data were produced by immunoSEQ multiplex PCR, yet TCRdb's version contains in-frame clones alone and is incomplete. The sample includes about 28,000 clones, roughly nine tenths of them seen just once. The source material was peripheral blood. The receptors were gathered from a human donor with acute or convalescent COVID-19. The donor label of this sample is uncertain.

The DNA for the CDR3 is TGCGCCAGCAGCTCGACAGGGGGCTACGAGCAGTACTTC. It is translated as CASSSTGGYEQYF. The chain recombines TRBV5-1 with TRBJ2-7, with TRBD1 identical over 9 bases. CDR1 and CDR2 (germline): SGHRS, YFSETQ. The CDR3 runs 13 residues. V shed 3 bases, J shed 3 bases, and the junction held 1 base outside the gene matches.

The rearrangement uses TRBV27 and TRBJ2-3, with 9 bases that match TRBD1. CDR1 is MNHEY, CDR2 SMNVEV, per germline (reference sequence). The J segment lost 7 bases and the V segment lost 10 bases, leaving 6 bases of the junction unmatched. The CDR3 contains 12 residues. CDR3 sequence reads: CAIKGTGNTQYF. DNA of the CDR3: TGTGCCATCAAGGGGACAGGGAATACGCAGTATTTT.

The count of this clone is one. This chain links TRBV18 with TRBJ2-5, with 9 bases that match TRBD2. Germline CDR1 reads KGHSH; CDR2 reads LQKENI. Trimming at V came to 2 bases and at J to 2 bases, leaving 6 bases not matched to a gene. This CDR3 contains 16 residues. The CDR3 spells CASSPMVAGVQETQYF. DNA for the CDR3: TGTGCCAGCTCACCAATGGTAGCGGGGGTGCAAGAGACCCAGTACTTC.

The chain uses TRBV2 and TRBJ2-3, with TRBD1 as a possible D gene (6 bases). Trimming took off 5 bases at V and 0 bases at J, with 15 bases between the two ends. CDR3 length: 16 amino acids. Germline V lookup: CDR1 SNHLY, CDR2 FYNNEI. The DNA for the CDR3 is TGTGCCAGCAGTTCACAGGGTTTGTATAGCACAGATACGCAGTATTTT. This sequence encodes CASSSQGLYSTDTQYF.

This sequence joins TRBV7-2 and TRBJ2-1; 7 bases align to TRBD2. After removal of 7 bases from V and 4 bases from J, the junction contained 10 bases not matched to a gene. This CDR3 has 15 residues. Germline V CDR1 and CDR2: SGHTA, FQGNSA. The CDR3 spells CASTPSGTAYNEQFF. CDR3 coding DNA: TGTGCCAGCACACCCAGCGGGACGGCTTACAATGAGCAGTTCTTC. Variable domain in full (rest from reference TRBV7-2 and TRBJ2-1): GAGVSQSPSNKVTEKGKDVELRCDPISGHTALYWYRQSLGQGLEFLIYFQGNSAPDKSGLPSDRFSAERTGGSVSTLTIQRTQQEDSAVYLCASTPSGTAYNEQFFGPGTRLTVL.